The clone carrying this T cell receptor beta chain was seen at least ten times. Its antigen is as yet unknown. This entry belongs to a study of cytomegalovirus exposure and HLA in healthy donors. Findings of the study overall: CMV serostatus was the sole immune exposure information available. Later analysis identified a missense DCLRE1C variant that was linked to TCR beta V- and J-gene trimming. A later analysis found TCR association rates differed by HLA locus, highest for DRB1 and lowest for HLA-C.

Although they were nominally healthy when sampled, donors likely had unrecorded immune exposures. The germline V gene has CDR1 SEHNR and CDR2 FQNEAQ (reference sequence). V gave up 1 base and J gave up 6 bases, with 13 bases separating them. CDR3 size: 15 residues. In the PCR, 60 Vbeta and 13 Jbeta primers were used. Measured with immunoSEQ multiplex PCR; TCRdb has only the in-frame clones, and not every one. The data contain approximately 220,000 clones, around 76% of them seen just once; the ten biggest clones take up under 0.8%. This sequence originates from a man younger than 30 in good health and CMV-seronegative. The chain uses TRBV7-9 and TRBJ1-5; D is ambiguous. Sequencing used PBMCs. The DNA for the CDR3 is TGTGCCAGCAGCTTAGGACCCGGGAAAGGTCAGCCCCAGCATTTT. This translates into CASSLGPGKGQPQHF.